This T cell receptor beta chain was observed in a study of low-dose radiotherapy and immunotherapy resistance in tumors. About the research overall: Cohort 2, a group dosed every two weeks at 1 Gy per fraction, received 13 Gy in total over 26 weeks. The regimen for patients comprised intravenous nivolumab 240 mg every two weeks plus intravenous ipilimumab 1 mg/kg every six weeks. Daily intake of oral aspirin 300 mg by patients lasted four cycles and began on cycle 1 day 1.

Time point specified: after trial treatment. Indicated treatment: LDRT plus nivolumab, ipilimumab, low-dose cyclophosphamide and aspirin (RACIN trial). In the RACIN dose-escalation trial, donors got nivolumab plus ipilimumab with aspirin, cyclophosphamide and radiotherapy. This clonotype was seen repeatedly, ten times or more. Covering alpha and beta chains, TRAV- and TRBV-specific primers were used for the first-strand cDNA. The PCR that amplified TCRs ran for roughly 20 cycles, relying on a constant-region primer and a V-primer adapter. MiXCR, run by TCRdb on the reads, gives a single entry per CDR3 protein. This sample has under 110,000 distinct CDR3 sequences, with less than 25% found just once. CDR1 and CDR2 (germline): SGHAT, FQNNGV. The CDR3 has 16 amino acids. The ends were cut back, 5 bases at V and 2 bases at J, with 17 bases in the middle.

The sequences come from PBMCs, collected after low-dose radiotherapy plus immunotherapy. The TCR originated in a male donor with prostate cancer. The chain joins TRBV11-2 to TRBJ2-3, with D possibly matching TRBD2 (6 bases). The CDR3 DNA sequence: TGTGCCAGCAGCACACGGACTATGTCCTTCACAGATACGCAGTATTTT. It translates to CASSTRTMSFTDTQYF.